This record concerns one T cell receptor beta chain sequence. Its antigen target is currently unknown. The record has no base qualities; no much larger clone is one base away. In Seattle, one collaborating source enrolled patients while the infection was active and tracked those patients longitudinally over the course of disease. Whole blood was collected in K2EDTA tubes by collaborating institutions according to the institutions' own protocols. Collaborator samples were shipped for TCRbeta analysis as frozen whole blood, isolated PBMCs, or DNA extracted from either sample type. CDR1 is given as SQVTM and CDR2 as ANQGSEA, both from the germline V gene. Counted from cysteine to phenylalanine, this CDR3 has 12 amino acids. Only CDR3 DNA remains: 36 bases, in frame from the first base. A distance of 14 bases separates the germline ends of V and J, which lose 8 bases and 4 bases respectively. This sample stems from a study of blood T cell repertoires in COVID-19 (TCRdb year 2020). Regarding the study in general: Samples covering the acute and convalescent phases of COVID-19 were provided by collaborators in the United States, Italy and Spain. Samples were obtained from the ongoing ImmuneRACE study (first 160 participants) and from 950 to 1,500 subjects provided by 6 global collaborators. The material from the prospective study consisted of cDNA or gDNA derived from T cells, B-cell-depleted T cells, or PBMCs. The repertoires were made available in a free public database intended to serve as a resource for research on the immune response to SARS-CoV-2. Nearly every sample came with metadata listing a de-identified subject ID, COVID-19 status, age in years and sex. HLA class I and class II types, where available, came from metadata supplied by the sample provider rather than from assay-based typing. Subjects who had been exposed to COVID-19, were actively infected with it, or had recovered from it provided the deeply sampled blood TCRbeta repertoires that made up the dataset.

Broader findings and caveats from the paper: How much clinical and demographic metadata was included differed by source and by participant, and the metadata was provided uncurated.

TCRbeta CDR3 regions were amplified from genomic DNA using the immunoSEQ Assay, a bias-controlled multiplex PCR. As for how the authors treated the data: The number of nucleated cells in each sample was estimated from the amplification of reference gene primers within the assay. To quantify the absolute abundance of each unique TCRbeta CDR3 rearrangement, sequence reads were collapsed and filtered. For each sample, productive Simpson clonality was calculated as the square root of Simpson's diversity index across productive rearrangements. The table was pulled from immuneACCESS by TCRdb, which kept in-frame rearrangements only. Such tables lose some clones; where checked, under half of the loss comes from unresolved V genes, and the rest has no known cause. The DNA gave D and trimming, while V, J and clone size come from that table. The sample table records about 68,000 clones; 91% of these occur just once. The ten largest clones represent around 2.6% of the sample.

The sequenced material came from peripheral blood. This chain joins TRBV29-1 to TRBJ1-2; a tentative D call is TRBD1 (5 bases match). The receptor's source is a man between 45 and 60 years old with COVID-19, enrolled during active disease. The nucleotide sequence reads TGCAGCATCTTAGACAGCAGCTATGGCTACACCTTC. Protein translation: CSILDSSYGYTF. Beyond the CDR3, the reference TRBV29-1 and TRBJ1-2 genes provide the residues; the full variable domain reads: SAVISQKPSRDICQRGTSLTIQCQVDSQVTMMFWYRQQPGQSLTLIATANQGSEATYESGFVIDKFPISRPNLTFSTLTVSNMSPEDSSIYLCSILDSSYGYTFGSGTRLTVV.